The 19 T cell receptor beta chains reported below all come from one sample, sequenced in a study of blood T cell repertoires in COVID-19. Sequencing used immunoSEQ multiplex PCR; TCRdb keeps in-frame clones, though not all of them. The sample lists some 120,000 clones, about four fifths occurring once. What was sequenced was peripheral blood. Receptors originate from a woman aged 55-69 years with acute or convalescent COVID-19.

CDR3 in DNA: TGTGCCTTTCAGGGAAATAGCGGGGTCACGCAGTATTTT. As protein: CAFQGNSGVTQYF. The gene calls are TRBV2 and TRBJ2-3; 8 bases align to TRBD2. The CDR3 covers 13 residues. Germline V gives CDR1 SNHLY, CDR2 FYNNEI. Trimming took 11 bases from V and 9 from J; bases not matched to a gene: 13.

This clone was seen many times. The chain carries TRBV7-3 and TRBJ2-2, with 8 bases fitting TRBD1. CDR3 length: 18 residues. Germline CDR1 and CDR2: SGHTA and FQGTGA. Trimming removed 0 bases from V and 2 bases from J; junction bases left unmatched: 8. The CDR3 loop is CASSLTMPGQGNTGELFF. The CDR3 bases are TGTGCCAGCAGCTTAACGATGCCTGGACAGGGTAACACCGGGGAGCTGTTTTTT.

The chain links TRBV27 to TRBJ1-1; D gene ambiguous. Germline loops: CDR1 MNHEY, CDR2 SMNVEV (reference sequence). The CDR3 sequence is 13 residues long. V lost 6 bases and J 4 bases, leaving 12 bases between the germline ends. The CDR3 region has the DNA TGTGCCAGCAGGGAGTTGGGTGTCACTGAAGCTTTCTTT. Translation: CASRELGVTEAFF.

The chain's CDR3 is CASSLGAGNQPQHF. The CDR3 DNA is TGTGCCAGCAGCTTGGGGGCGGGGAATCAGCCCCAGCATTTT. The chain carries TRBV5-4 and TRBJ1-5, with D unclear. V was cut by 0 bases and J by 4 bases, with 8 bases left in between. The CDR3 is 14 amino acids. The V gene's germline CDR1 is SGHNT and CDR2 YYREEE (reference sequence).

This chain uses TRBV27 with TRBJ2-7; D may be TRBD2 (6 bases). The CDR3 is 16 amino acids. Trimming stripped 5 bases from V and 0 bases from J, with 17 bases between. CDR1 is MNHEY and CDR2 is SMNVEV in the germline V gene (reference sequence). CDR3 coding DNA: TGTGCCAGCAGTCCAGCCGGGACTTGGAGCTCCTACGAGCAGTACTTC. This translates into CASSPAGTWSSYEQYF.

CDR3 loop: CSVLGQGDNYGYTF. DNA of the CDR3: TGCAGCGTCCTCGGACAGGGAGACAACTATGGCTACACCTTC. The chain links TRBV29-1 to TRBJ1-2; 8 bases are shared with TRBD1. The trim removed 6 bases at V and 2 bases at J, leaving 8 bases unmatched. The CDR3 totals 14 residues. Germline CDR1 is SQVTM and CDR2 is ANQGSEA.

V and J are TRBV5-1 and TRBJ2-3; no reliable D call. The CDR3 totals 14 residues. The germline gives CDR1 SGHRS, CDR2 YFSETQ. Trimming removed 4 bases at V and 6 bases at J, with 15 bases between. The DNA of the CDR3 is TGCGCCAGCAGCGAGACAAGAATGTCCGATACGCAGTATTTT. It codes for CASSETRMSDTQYF.

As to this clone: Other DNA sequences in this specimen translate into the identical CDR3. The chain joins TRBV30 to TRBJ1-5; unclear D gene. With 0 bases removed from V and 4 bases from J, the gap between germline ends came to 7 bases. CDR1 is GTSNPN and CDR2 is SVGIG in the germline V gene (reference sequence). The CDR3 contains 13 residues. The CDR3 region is CAWSVEGNQPQHF. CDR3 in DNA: TGTGCCTGGAGTGTAGAGGGAAATCAGCCCCAGCATTTT.

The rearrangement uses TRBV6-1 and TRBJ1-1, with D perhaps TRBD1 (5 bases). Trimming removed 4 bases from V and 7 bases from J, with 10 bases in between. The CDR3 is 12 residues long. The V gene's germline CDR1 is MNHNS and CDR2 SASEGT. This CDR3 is CASSALGLEAFF. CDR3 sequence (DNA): TGTGCCAGCAGTGCCTTGGGGCTTGAAGCTTTCTTT.

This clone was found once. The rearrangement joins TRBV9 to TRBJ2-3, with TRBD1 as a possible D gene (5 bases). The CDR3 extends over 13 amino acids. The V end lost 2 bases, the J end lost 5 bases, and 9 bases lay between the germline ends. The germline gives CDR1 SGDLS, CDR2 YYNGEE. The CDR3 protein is CASSVETVDTQYF. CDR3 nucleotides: TGTGCCAGCAGCGTCGAGACAGTAGATACGCAGTATTTT.

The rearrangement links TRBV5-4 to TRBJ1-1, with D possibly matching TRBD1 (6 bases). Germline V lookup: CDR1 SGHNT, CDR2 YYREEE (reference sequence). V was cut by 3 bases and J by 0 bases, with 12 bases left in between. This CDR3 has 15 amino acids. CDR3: CASSSHGGMNTEAFF. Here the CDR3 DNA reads TGTGCCAGCAGCTCCCATGGGGGCATGAACACTGAAGCTTTCTTT. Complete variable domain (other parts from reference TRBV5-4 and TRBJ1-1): ETGVTQSPTHLIKTRGQQVTLRCSSQSGHNTVSWYQQALGQGPQFIFQYYREEENGRGNFPPRFSGLQFPNYSSELNVNALELDDSALYLCASSSHGGMNTEAFFGQGTRLTVV.

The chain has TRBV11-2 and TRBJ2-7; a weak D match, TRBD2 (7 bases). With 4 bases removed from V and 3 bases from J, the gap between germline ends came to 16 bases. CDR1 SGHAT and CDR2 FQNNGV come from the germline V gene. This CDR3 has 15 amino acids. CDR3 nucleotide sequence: TGTGCCAGCAGCTCAACCGGGGGGCTCGGCTACGAGCAGTACTTC. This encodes CASSSTGGLGYEQYF.

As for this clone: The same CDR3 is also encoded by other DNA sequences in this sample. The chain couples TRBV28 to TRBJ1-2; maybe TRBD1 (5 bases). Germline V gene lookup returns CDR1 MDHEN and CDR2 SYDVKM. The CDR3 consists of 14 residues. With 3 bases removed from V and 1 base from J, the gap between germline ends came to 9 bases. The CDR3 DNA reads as TGTGCCAGCAGTTTGGCAGGGCTTAACTATGGCTACACCTTC. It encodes CASSLAGLNYGYTF.

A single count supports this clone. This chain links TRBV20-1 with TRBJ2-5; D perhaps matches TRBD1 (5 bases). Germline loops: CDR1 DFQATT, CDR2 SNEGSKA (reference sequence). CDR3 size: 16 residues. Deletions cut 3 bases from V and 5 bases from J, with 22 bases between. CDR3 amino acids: CSASIQVARAGETQYF. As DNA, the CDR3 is TGCAGTGCTAGTATCCAAGTTGCTAGGGCAGGGGAGACCCAGTACTTC.

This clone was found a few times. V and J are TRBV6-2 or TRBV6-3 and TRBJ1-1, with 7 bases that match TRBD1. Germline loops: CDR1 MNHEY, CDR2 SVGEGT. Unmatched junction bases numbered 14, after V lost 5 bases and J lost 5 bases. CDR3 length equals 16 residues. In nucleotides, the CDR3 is TGTGCCAGCAGTCAAGAACAGGGGCGAGGGGTAACTGAAGCTTTCTTT. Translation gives CASSQEQGRGVTEAFF.

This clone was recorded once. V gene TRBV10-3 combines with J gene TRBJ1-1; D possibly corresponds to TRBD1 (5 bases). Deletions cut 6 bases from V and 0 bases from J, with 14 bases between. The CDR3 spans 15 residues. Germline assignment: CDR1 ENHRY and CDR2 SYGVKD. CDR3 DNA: TGTGCCATCAGATCGACAGCTCCCATGAACACTGAAGCTTTCTTT. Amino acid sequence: CAIRSTAPMNTEAFF.

DNA for the CDR3: TGTGCCAGCTCACCGGGCAGGGGGTATACATTCGAGCAGTACTTC. Amino acid sequence: CASSPGRGYTFEQYF. This chain connects TRBV18 to TRBJ2-7; 7 nucleotides agree with TRBD1. The germline V gene encodes CDR1 KGHSH and CDR2 LQKENI. V lost 3 bases and J lost 6; bases outside the gene matches: 11. The CDR3 runs to 15 residues.

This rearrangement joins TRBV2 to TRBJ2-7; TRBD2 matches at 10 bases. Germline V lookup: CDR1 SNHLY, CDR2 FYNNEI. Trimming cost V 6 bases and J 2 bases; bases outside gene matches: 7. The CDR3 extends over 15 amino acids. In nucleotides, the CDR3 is TGTGCCAGCAGGAATTCTAGCGGGGGAACCTACGAGCAGTACTTC. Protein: CASRNSSGGTYEQYF.

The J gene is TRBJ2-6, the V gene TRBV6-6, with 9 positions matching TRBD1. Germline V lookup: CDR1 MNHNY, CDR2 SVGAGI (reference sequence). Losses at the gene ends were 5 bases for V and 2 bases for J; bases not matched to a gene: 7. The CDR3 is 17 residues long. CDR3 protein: CASSPDRGVTGANVLTF. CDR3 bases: TGTGCCAGCAGTCCCGACAGGGGGGTGACTGGGGCCAACGTCCTGACTTTC.